Listed below are T cell receptor beta chains from one sample, sequenced in a study of cytomegalovirus exposure and HLA in healthy donors. Profiling relied on immunoSEQ multiplex PCR, and the TCRdb table lists in-frame clones only, not all of them. This table holds about 76,000 clones, roughly 79% found once. The sample comprised PBMCs. The receptors shown here come from a young woman in good health and CMV-seronegative. Each CDR3 is given with its conserved first and last residue. D genes are given only for firm matches. Clone size is shown for a subset of rows, as once, few, many or a class of expanded clone.

TGTGCCAGCAGCCTCCGGACTAGCGGGAGCACAGATACGCAGTATTTT	CASSLRTSGSTDTQYF	.	TRBJ2-3	TRBD2	TRBV5-4
TGTGCCTGGACCGGGGGGGTAGCCAAAAACATTCAGTACTTC	CAWTGGVAKNIQYF	.	TRBJ2-4	TRBD2	TRBV30
TGTGCCAGTAGACCTAGCGGGGGAAAGCAGTTCTTC	CASRPSGGKQFF	.	TRBJ2-1	TRBD2	TRBV19
TGTGCCCGACAAGTAGACAGCTACGAGCAGTACTTC	CARQVDSYEQYF	.	TRBJ2-7	.	TRBV30
TGTGCCAGCAGTCCAATCGGACTAGCGGGAGTGGATACGCAGTATTTT	CASSPIGLAGVDTQYF	.	TRBJ2-3	TRBD2	TRBV27
TGTGCCAGTAGTATCCCGGGGTTCACCGGGGAGCTGTTTTTT	CASSIPGFTGELFF	.	TRBJ2-2	.	TRBV19
TGTGCCAGCAGCCCGGGACAGAACTACGAGCAGTACTTC	CASSPGQNYEQYF	.	TRBJ2-7	TRBD1	TRBV11-2
TGTGCCAGCAGCGACGAGCGGGGGATTACAGATACGCAGTATTTT	CASSDERGITDTQYF	.	TRBJ2-3	TRBD2	TRBV9
TGTGCCAGCAGAGACCCTAGGGGAGGCAGTGAGCAGTACTTC	CASRDPRGGSEQYF	.	TRBJ2-7	.	TRBV6-6
TGTGCCAGCAGCGTATCACCGAAGCAAGCTACAGATACGCAGTATTTT	CASSVSPKQATDTQYF	.	TRBJ2-3	.	TRBV9
TGTGCCACCAGCAGCGGGGGACCGAACACCGGGGAGCTGTTTTTT	CATSSGGPNTGELFF	.	TRBJ2-2	.	TRBV15
TGCAGCGTTTACCCGTTTCGGCAGGGGAACACTGAAGCTTTCTTT	CSVYPFRQGNTEAFF	.	TRBJ1-1	.	TRBV29-1
TGTGCCAGCAGCGTAGGCGTGGGAGGGGGCACAGATACGCAGTATTTT	CASSVGVGGGTDTQYF	once	TRBJ2-3	TRBD2	TRBV9
TGCGCCAGCAGCCCGGGCCCGCAGGGGGCGCGCACAGATACGCAGTATTTT	CASSPGPQGARTDTQYF	.	TRBJ2-3	TRBD1	TRBV5-1
TGTGCCAGCAGTTTAGCGGGGAGCTCCTACGAGCAGTACTTC	CASSLAGSSYEQYF	.	TRBJ2-7	.	TRBV28
TGTGCCAGTTGCCCCAGGGTGAACACTGAAGCTTTCTTT	CASCPRVNTEAFF	.	TRBJ1-1	.	TRBV6-1
TGTGCCAGCAGCGTGGTAGCGGGAGTCCAAGAGACCCAGTACTTC	CASSVVAGVQETQYF	.	TRBJ2-5	TRBD2	TRBV9
TGTGCCAGTAGTATAGATAGGTCGCGTAGCGGGAGGCGAGGAGATACGCAGTATTTT	CASSIDRSRSGRRGDTQYF	.	TRBJ2-3	TRBD2	TRBV19
TGTGCCAGCAGTCGGGCGGGCCAAGAGACCCAGTACTTC	CASSRAGQETQYF	.	TRBJ2-5	.	TRBV6-5
TGCAGTGCTAGTCCTGGGAGTGGCTACACCTTC	CSASPGSGYTF	once	TRBJ1-2	.	TRBV20-1
TGTGCCAGCAGCAAAATGTCGGGGGCCAACGTCCTGACTTTC	CASSKMSGANVLTF	once	TRBJ2-6	.	TRBV21-1
TGTGCCAGTAGTTACAGGGGAACAGATACGCAGTATTTT	CASSYRGTDTQYF	.	TRBJ2-3	TRBD1	TRBV19
TGTGCCAGCAGTCGGACAGGGGTAAACGAGCAGTACTTC	CASSRTGVNEQYF	.	TRBJ2-7	TRBD1	TRBV27
TGTGCCAGCATCCGACTAGCGGGTGGTTACACAGATACGCAGTATTTT	CASIRLAGGYTDTQYF	.	TRBJ2-3	TRBD2	TRBV2
TGTGCCAGCAGCCTTACCACCGGGACAGGGTACTACGAGCAGTACTTC	CASSLTTGTGYYEQYF	.	TRBJ2-7	TRBD1	TRBV7-9
TGTGCCAGCAGCCCCCGCGGGAGCGAAAAGGATACGCAGTATTTT	CASSPRGSEKDTQYF	.	TRBJ2-3	TRBD2	TRBV7-2
TGTGCCAGCAGCCTACTGACAGGCGGCGAAGCTTTCTTT	CASSLLTGGEAFF	.	TRBJ1-1	.	TRBV7-3
TGTGCCAGCAAGCAGCGGGGGGACAGCACAGATACGCAGTATTTT	CASKQRGDSTDTQYF	.	TRBJ2-3	TRBD2	TRBV2
TGTGCCTGGAACAATCAGAAGAACACTGAAGCTTTCTTT	CAWNNQKNTEAFF	.	TRBJ1-1	.	TRBV30
TGTGCCAGCAGCTCGGGACAGGGGGGCTACGAGCAGTACTTC	CASSSGQGGYEQYF	.	TRBJ2-7	TRBD1	TRBV5-4
TGTGCCAGTAGTATGGGACAGTATAATTCACCCCTCCACTTT	CASSMGQYNSPLHF	.	TRBJ1-6	TRBD1	TRBV19
TGTGCCAGTGCCGGGACTAGCGGGAGGGGGGGAGAGACCCAGTACTTC	CASAGTSGRGGETQYF	.	TRBJ2-5	TRBD2	TRBV19
TGCGCCAGCAGTCCGGGTCAAGCTCAGCCCCAGCATTTT	CASSPGQAQPQHF	.	TRBJ1-5	.	TRBV10-2
TGCACCAGCAGCCAAGGTCGGGAGTCCTACGAGCAGTACTTC	CTSSQGRESYEQYF	.	TRBJ2-7	.	TRBV1
TGTGCCACCAGCAGAGATCGAGGACGGGAGGTTACCCAGTACTTC	CATSRDRGREVTQYF	.	TRBJ2-5	TRBD2	TRBV15
TGTGCCAGCAAGGAGCTAGCGGGAGGCGGTGCCGGGGAGCTGTTTTTT	CASKELAGGGAGELFF	.	TRBJ2-2	TRBD2	TRBV2
TGTGCCAGCAGTTACAAACAGGGCGGTAAGGGTGAAAAACTGTTTTTT	CASSYKQGGKGEKLFF	.	TRBJ1-4	.	TRBV5-4
TGCAGCGCGAGTAGCGGGATCTCTGGGGCCAACGTCCTGACTTTC	CSASSGISGANVLTF	once	TRBJ2-6	TRBD2	TRBV29-1
TGTGCCAGCAGTCCCACCCGAGGACAGGACTCCTACGAGCAGTACTTC	CASSPTRGQDSYEQYF	.	TRBJ2-7	TRBD1	TRBV28
TGTGCCAGCAGAAGGCGGGGACAGGGTCCCCAAGAGACCCAGTACTTC	CASRRRGQGPQETQYF	.	TRBJ2-5	TRBD1	TRBV6-6
TGTGCCAGCAGTTTAACAGGCACAGATACGCAGTATTTT	CASSLTGTDTQYF	.	TRBJ2-3	.	TRBV27
TGTGCCAGCAGCCTCGGACAGGGCGTAGGGCCCCAGCATTTT	CASSLGQGVGPQHF	.	TRBJ1-5	TRBD1	TRBV7-8
TGCGCCAGCAGGGGGGGAGGCCTTGGGGCAGATACGCAGTATTTT	CASRGGGLGADTQYF	.	TRBJ2-3	.	TRBV5-1
TGCGCCAGCAGCCCTGAAACAGGGACGGGAAACATTCAGTACTTC	CASSPETGTGNIQYF	few	TRBJ2-4	.	TRBV10-1
TGTGCCATCAGTGGCGGGGTGAACACTGAAGCTTTCTTT	CAISGGVNTEAFF	.	TRBJ1-1	.	TRBV10-3
TGTGCCAGCAGTCATTCAGGGGGCGGGGATGAAAAACTGTTTTTT	CASSHSGGGDEKLFF	.	TRBJ1-4	TRBD1	TRBV13
TGTGCCAGCAGCTGGGGCCGGGACAGGGGAAACTATGGCTACACCTTC	CASSWGRDRGNYGYTF	.	TRBJ1-2	TRBD1	TRBV5-6
TGTGCCAGCAGCTTAGCGACTCTAGCAGCGCACAATGAGCAGTTCTTC	CASSLATLAAHNEQFF	.	TRBJ2-1	.	TRBV11-3
TGCGCCAGCAGCCAGACACTAGCGGGACTCAATGAGCAGTTCTTC	CASSQTLAGLNEQFF	.	TRBJ2-1	TRBD2	TRBV4-3
TGTGCCAGCAGCTTGGCGCAGGGCCACGAGCAGTACTTC	CASSLAQGHEQYF	.	TRBJ2-7	.	TRBV5-4
TGTGCCAGCAGTCCAGGGGGCATGAACACTGAAGCTTTCTTT	CASSPGGMNTEAFF	.	TRBJ1-1	TRBD1	TRBV6-6
TGTGCCAGCAAGGGGGCAGCCAACAACTATGGCTACACCTTC	CASKGAANNYGYTF	.	TRBJ1-2	TRBD1	TRBV10-3
TGTGCCTGGGCGGGTCGCCCGGAGGAGCAGTTCTTC	CAWAGRPEEQFF	.	TRBJ2-1	.	TRBV30
TGTGCCAGCAGTTTCCGGGGTGAGCAGTTCTTC	CASSFRGEQFF	.	TRBJ2-1	.	TRBV28
TGTGCCAGCAGTCCGTGGACTAGCGGGTATAACAATGAGCAGTTCTTC	CASSPWTSGYNNEQFF	.	TRBJ2-1	TRBD2	TRBV28
TGTGCCAGCAGCGTATCAGGGGTTGATACGCAGTATTTT	CASSVSGVDTQYF	.	TRBJ2-3	.	TRBV28